This T cell receptor beta chain was found in a study of blood T cell repertoires in COVID-19. Looking at the study overall: Both acute and convalescent COVID-19 samples were obtained from the United States, Italy and Spain. Sources were T cells, B-cell-depleted T cells, or PBMCs; the material itself was cDNA or gDNA.

This clone has just one count. The V segment lost 0 bases and the J segment 7 bases; nucleotides outside the gene matches: 2. The V gene's germline CDR1 is SEHNR and CDR2 FQNEAQ (reference sequence). CDR3 size: 14 residues. Authors' data handling: Cell counts per sample came from amplifying reference gene primers. Only in-frame clones appear in the TCRdb table, and some are missing; sequencing was by immunoSEQ multiplex PCR. Clone size and the V and J calls come from that table; the DNA yielded D and trimming. This sample has under 30,000 clones, with 92% found just once. This sequence joins TRBV7-9 and TRBJ2-7; 11 nucleotides align to TRBD2. The sample comprised peripheral blood. This sequence originates from a man in his fifties or sixties with active COVID-19. This CDR3 reads CASSLARLAGEQYF. The CDR3 coding sequence is TGTGCCAGCAGCTTAGCGCGACTAGCGGGAGAGCAGTACTTC.